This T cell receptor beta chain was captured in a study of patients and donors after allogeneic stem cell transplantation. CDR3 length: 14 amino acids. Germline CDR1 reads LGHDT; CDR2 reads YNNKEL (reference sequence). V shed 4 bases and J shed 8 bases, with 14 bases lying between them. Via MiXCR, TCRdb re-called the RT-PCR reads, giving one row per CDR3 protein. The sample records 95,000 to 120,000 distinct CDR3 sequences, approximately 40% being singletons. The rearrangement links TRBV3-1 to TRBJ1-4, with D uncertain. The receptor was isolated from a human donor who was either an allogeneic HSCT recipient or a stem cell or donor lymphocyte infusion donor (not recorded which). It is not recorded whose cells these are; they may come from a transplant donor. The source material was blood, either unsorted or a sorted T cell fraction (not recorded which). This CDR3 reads CASSPYAGEEKLFF. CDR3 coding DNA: TGTGCCAGCAGCCCTTATGCTGGGGAAGAAAAACTGTTTTTT.